One and the same sample provided the 26 T cell receptor beta chains below, sequenced in a study of cytotoxic CD8 clonotypes in ibrutinib-treated CLL. Assay: immunoSEQ multiplex PCR; the TCRdb copy retains only in-frame clones and omits some. The sample carries some 130,000 clones, approximately 83% recorded once. This specimen was PBMCs, taken after 24 months of ibrutinib treatment. The receptors come from a human donor with chronic lymphocytic leukemia.

The J gene is TRBJ2-6, the V gene TRBV5-5; no clear D. The ends were cut back, 0 bases at V and 2 bases at J, with 12 bases in the middle. This CDR3 is 17 amino acids long. Germline lookup yields CDR1 SGHKS and CDR2 YYEKEE (reference sequence). CDR3 coding DNA: TGTGCCAGCAGCTTGGATTCTGTGGGCCCTGGGGCCAACGTCCTGACTTTC. Encoded protein: CASSLDSVGPGANVLTF.

The chain has TRBV15 and TRBJ1-2, with D possibly TRBD1 on 6 matching bases. This CDR3 region has 15 residues. V lost 4 bases and J lost 1, with 13 bases in between. The germline gives CDR1 LNHNV, CDR2 YYDKDF (reference sequence). CDR3 nucleotide sequence: TGTGCCACCAGCACACGACAGGATTTTAACTATGGCTACACCTTC. Translating it yields CATSTRQDFNYGYTF.

This chain links TRBV15 with TRBJ2-3, with D unresolved. V was pared by 4 bases and J by 6 bases, with 17 bases between. CDR3 size: 15 residues. CDR1 and CDR2 from the germline V gene are LNHNV and YYDKDF (reference sequence). CDR3 sequence reads: CATSITYGSSDTQYF. CDR3 coding DNA: TGTGCCACCAGCATCACGTACGGGTCATCCGATACGCAGTATTTT.

The chain couples TRBV18 to TRBJ2-1; the D gene is possibly TRBD2 (5 bases). Germline lookup yields CDR1 KGHSH and CDR2 LQKENI. The V gene lost 2 bases and the J gene lost 0 bases, with 20 bases spanning the gap. The CDR3 length is 19 residues. As DNA, the CDR3 is TGTGCCAGCTCACCATCCGCACCGGGGTATGGTGGCTCCTACAATGAGCAGTTCTTC. Its translation: CASSPSAPGYGGSYNEQFF.

The chain employs TRBV6-1 and TRBJ2-3; tentative D call: TRBD2 (5 bases). The V end was cut by 2 bases, the J end by 4 bases, with 10 bases between. The germline V gene has CDR1 MNHNS and CDR2 SASEGT. CDR3 length equals 14 residues. Here the CDR3 DNA reads TGTGCCAGCAGTGAAATTGGTAGCGCAGATACGCAGTATTTT. Encoded protein: CASSEIGSADTQYF.

The chain has TRBV7-9 and TRBJ1-1; D gene unclear. Germline lookup yields CDR1 SEHNR and CDR2 FQNEAQ (reference sequence). CDR3 length: 15 residues. Trimming left V 1 base short and J 3 bases short, with 12 bases between. This CDR3 is CASSLETFRDTEAFF. DNA of the CDR3: TGTGCCAGCAGCTTAGAGACGTTTCGGGACACTGAAGCTTTCTTT.

The chain employs TRBV7-2 and TRBJ2-7, with D hard to call. Trimming removed 2 bases from V and 7 bases from J, with 15 bases in between. The CDR3 runs 14 residues. Germline-derived CDR1 and CDR2 are SGHTA and FQGNSA. CDR3 amino acids: CASSLRTIGREQYF. As DNA, the CDR3 is TGTGCCAGCAGCTTAAGGACCATCGGACGGGAGCAGTACTTC.

This sequence joins TRBV7-9 and TRBJ1-2, with 8 bases lining up with TRBD1. With V trimmed by 5 bases and J by 8 bases, 4 bases remained unmatched. This CDR3 has 12 amino acids. Germline V gene data show CDR1 as SEHNR and CDR2 as FQNEAQ (reference sequence). CDR3 nucleotides: TGTGCCAGCAGCACGACAGGGGTCGGCTACACCTTC. Amino acids: CASSTTGVGYTF.

This sequence joins TRBV5-6 and TRBJ1-5; TRBD1 aligns across 7 bases. V lost 4 bases, J lost 6 bases, and 13 bases stayed unmatched. The V gene's germline CDR1 is SGHDT and CDR2 YYEEEE. The CDR3 totals 16 residues. DNA for the CDR3: TGTGCCAGCAGCCTTACCGACAGGGCCCATAGTCAGCCCCAGCATTTT. It yields the protein CASSLTDRAHSQPQHF.

DNA for the CDR3: TGCGCCAGCAGTTCCGGGAGCCGAACCTACTATGGCTACACCTTC. Its translation is CASSSGSRTYYGYTF. The V call is TRBV4-1, the J call TRBJ1-2; the D is unclear. The CDR3 runs to 15 residues. Trimming stripped 6 bases from V and 3 bases from J, with 17 bases between. Germline V lookup: CDR1 MGHRA, CDR2 YSYEKL.

By share, this clone counts as medium-sized. V usage is TRBV28 and J usage is TRBJ2-6, with a possible D match to TRBD1 (6 bases). The CDR3 extends over 20 amino acids. The germline V gene has CDR1 MDHEN and CDR2 SYDVKM. Trimming pared 6 bases from V and 0 bases from J, leaving 24 bases between. CDR3 bases: TGTGCCAGCAGCAACAGCCTGGCCACAGGGCCCAACTCTGGGGCCAACGTCCTGACTTTC. Amino acids: CASSNSLATGPNSGANVLTF. Full variable domain (outside the CDR3, taken from reference TRBV28 and TRBJ2-6): DVKVTQSSRYLVKRTGEKVFLECVQDMDHENMFWYRQDPGLGLRLIYFSYDVKMKEKGDIPEGYSVSREKKERFSLILESASTNQTSMYLCASSNSLATGPNSGANVLTFGAGSRLTVL.

In its sample, this clone was seen once. The gene calls are TRBV7-9 and TRBJ1-1; D remains unclear. The CDR3 has 14 residues. Per germline, CDR1 SEHNR and CDR2 FQNEAQ (reference sequence). V lost 1 base, J lost 10 bases, and 16 bases lay in between. CDR3 nucleotide sequence: TGTGCCAGCAGCTTAGTGTGGTCTCGACCGGGAGCTTTCTTT. It is translated as CASSLVWSRPGAFF.

The rearrangement uses TRBV6-5 and TRBJ2-7, with D perhaps TRBD2 (6 bases). The ends were cut back, 6 bases at V and 6 bases at J, with 21 bases in the middle. The CDR3 consists of 15 residues. CDR1 MNHEY and CDR2 SVGAGI come from the germline V gene. CDR3 nucleotides: TGTGCCAGCAGGCTTCTAAACAGCGGGCCATCCGAGCAGTACTTC. This gives the protein CASRLLNSGPSEQYF.

The gene calls are TRBV19 and TRBJ1-2, with D possibly matching TRBD1 (5 bases). There are 12 residues in the CDR3. V was pared by 5 bases and J by 4 bases, with 8 bases between. Germline lookup yields CDR1 LNHDA and CDR2 SQIVND (reference sequence). The CDR3 DNA sequence: TGTGCCAGTAGTGGACACGCCTATGGCTACACCTTC. Protein product: CASSGHAYGYTF.

J is TRBJ2-6 and V is TRBV19, with D tentatively TRBD1 (5 bases). Germline lookup yields CDR1 LNHDA and CDR2 SQIVND (reference sequence). V was pared by 7 bases and J by 0 bases, with 13 bases between. CDR3 length: 16 amino acids. CDR3 in DNA: TGTGCCAGTACCGACCCAGGGTCCTCTGGGGCCAACGTCCTGACTTTC. This encodes CASTDPGSSGANVLTF.

The chain recombines TRBV25-1 with TRBJ1-3; 7 nucleotides agree with TRBD1. Germline V gene sequence: CDR1 MGHDK, CDR2 SYGVNS. V dropped 6 bases and J dropped 4; count of bases not matched to a gene: 12. This CDR3 contains 16 residues. The CDR3 loop is CASSPTGRGSGNTIYF. CDR3 nucleotide sequence: TGTGCCAGCAGCCCGACGGGCAGGGGGTCAGGAAACACCATATATTTT.

V gene TRBV20-1 combines with J gene TRBJ2-7, with no clear D. Per germline, CDR1 DFQATT and CDR2 SNEGSKA (reference sequence). With 3 bases removed from V and 1 base from J, the gap between germline ends came to 4 bases. There are 11 residues in the CDR3. In DNA, the CDR3 is TGCAGTGCTAGTCGTTCCTACGAGCAGTACTTC. Protein product: CSASRSYEQYF.

The rearrangement joins TRBV28 to TRBJ1-1; D is possibly TRBD1 (5 bases). The CDR3 has 15 residues. Per the germline V gene, CDR1 is MDHEN and CDR2 is SYDVKM. Between the trimmed V and J ends, which lost 6 bases and 4 bases, there was a span of 18 bases. The DNA for the CDR3 is TGTGCCAGCAGGGGGGTGAGGGTTCGGCTCACTGAAGCTTTCTTT. Protein: CASRGVRVRLTEAFF.

The chain combines TRBV12-2 with TRBJ2-7; TRBD2 is taken as the D call from the table, unchecked against the DNA. TRBV12-2 constitutes a pseudogene. The CDR3 runs 18 residues. The CDR3 reads CASRLPCSTLGGSYEQYF. The CDR3 region has the DNA TGTGCAAGTCGCTTACCCTGCTCTACTCTGGGCGGGTCCTACGAGCAGTACTTC.

The V and J genes are TRBV4-3 and TRBJ1-6, with D possibly matching TRBD1 (5 bases). The CDR3 covers 14 residues. The V gene's germline CDR1 is LGHNA and CDR2 YSLEER. Deletions cut 0 bases from V and 10 bases from J, with 10 bases between. The CDR3 DNA sequence: TGCGCCAGCAGCCAAGATCGGGGGGAGTCACCCCTCCACTTT. Protein sequence: CASSQDRGESPLHF.

The chain is built from TRBV7-2 and TRBJ1-5; weak D call: TRBD1 (6 bases). Germline values: CDR1 SGHTA, CDR2 FQGNSA. The CDR3 consists of 14 residues. Trimming shortened V by 5 bases and J by 4 bases, and 12 bases separated the two germline ends. The CDR3 coding sequence is TGTGCCAGCAGCCTCATAACAGGGAATCAGCCCCAGCATTTT. It encodes CASSLITGNQPQHF. The whole variable domain, filled in from reference TRBV7-2 and TRBJ1-5, reads GAGVSQSPSNKVTEKGKDVELRCDPISGHTALYWYRQSLGQGLEFLIYFQGNSAPDKSGLPSDRFSAERTGGSVSTLTIQRTQQEDSAVYLCASSLITGNQPQHFGDGTRLSIL.

The chain uses TRBV11-1 and TRBJ2-7; the D gene could be TRBD1 or TRBD2 (6 bases each). V shed 5 bases and J shed 3 bases, with 20 bases lying between them. CDR1 and CDR2 (germline): SGHAT, FQDESV (reference sequence). The CDR3 loop spans 16 amino acids. CDR3 in DNA: TGTGCCAGCAGCGGGGATCGGGCGGGACACCTCTACGAGCAGTACTTC. This gives the protein CASSGDRAGHLYEQYF.

This rearrangement joins TRBV10-3 to TRBJ1-4; D not certain. V lost 7 bases and J 3 bases, leaving 9 bases between the germline ends. Germline assignment: CDR1 ENHRY and CDR2 SYGVKD. This CDR3 spans 13 amino acids. As DNA, the CDR3 is TGTGCCATCAATAGACAACCTAATGAAAAACTGTTTTTT. Amino acids: CAINRQPNEKLFF.

This sequence joins TRBV6-5 and TRBJ1-2, with a possible D match to TRBD1 (5 bases). The CDR3 has 15 amino acids. Trimming took off 8 bases at V and 4 bases at J, with 20 bases between the two ends. Germline V gene lookup returns CDR1 MNHEY and CDR2 SVGAGI. This CDR3 reads CASLGAVKGSYGYTF. CDR3 nucleotides: TGTGCCAGCCTCGGGGCGGTAAAGGGGTCCTATGGCTACACCTTC.

This clone was observed a few times. The chain links TRBV6-5 to TRBJ1-3; 8 bases align to TRBD1. The germline V gene has CDR1 MNHEY and CDR2 SVGAGI. V gave up 6 bases and J gave up 15 bases; unmatched junction bases: 10. This CDR3 comprises 12 residues. The CDR3 DNA follows: TGTGCCAGCAGGACGCGACAGGGGTCGAAATATTTT. Protein product: CASRTRQGSKYF.

V gene TRBV5-6 combines with J gene TRBJ1-5; perhaps TRBD1 as D (6 bases). Between the trimmed V and J ends, which lost 0 bases and 7 bases, there was a span of 20 bases. Looked up from germline, CDR1 is SGHDT and CDR2 is YYEEEE. This CDR3 is 17 amino acids long. The CDR3 nucleotides are TGTGCCAGCAGCTTGGGGGGAGGTATGGGCACAGGGCAGCCCCAGCATTTT. This translates into CASSLGGGMGTGQPQHF. The full variable domain, rest sourced from reference TRBV5-6 and TRBJ1-5, is DAGVTQSPTHLIKTRGQQVTLRCSPKSGHDTVSWYQQALGQGPQFIFQYYEEEERQRGNFPDRFSGHQFPNYSSELNVNALLLGDSALYLCASSLGGGMGTGQPQHFGDGTRLSIL.